This TCR beta chain appears in the sequencing data of a study of blood T cell repertoires in COVID-19. Study details: There were acute and convalescent COVID-19 samples, and they came from the United States, Italy and Spain.

The table came from immunoSEQ multiplex PCR; TCRdb's copy has only in-frame clones and leaves some out. The repertoire includes roughly 330,000 clones, around four fifths of them detected once, and about 1.2% sits in the top ten. J was trimmed by 10 bases and V by 7 bases; bases with no gene match: 7. This CDR3 region has 12 residues. The germline V gene has CDR1 MNHEY and CDR2 SVGAGI. This sequence originates from a woman between 50 and 59 years old with acute or convalescent COVID-19. The chain recombines TRBV6-5 with TRBJ1-1; 9 positions agree with TRBD1. The sequencing input was peripheral blood. CDR3 bases: TGTGCCAGCACTGCAACAGGGGGCTCAGCTTTCTTT. Encoded protein: CASTATGGSAFF.